Shown below are 24 T cell receptor beta chains from a single sample sequenced in a study of blood T cell repertoires in COVID-19. This table comes from immunoSEQ multiplex PCR, and its TCRdb copy is limited to in-frame clones, with some not included. Of about 110,000 clones in the sample, 88% were seen once. The sample taken for sequencing was peripheral blood. The receptors shown here come from a human donor in a cohort sampled during active COVID-19.

This sequence joins TRBV2 and TRBJ1-2, with D possibly TRBD1 on 5 matching bases. The CDR3 has 15 amino acids. Trimming removed 6 bases at V and 8 bases at J, with 22 bases between. In germline, CDR1 is SNHLY, CDR2 FYNNEI. The CDR3 region has the DNA TGTGCCAGCAGACCCTTGACAGACTCCTTGGGAGGCTACACCTTC. It translates to CASRPLTDSLGGYTF.

This clone is a singleton in its sample. This sequence joins TRBV7-8 and TRBJ2-7; 8 nucleotides agree with TRBD2. The CDR3 loop spans 13 amino acids. The germline gives CDR1 SGHVS, CDR2 FQNEAQ. V shed 5 bases and J 3 bases; nucleotides not matched to a gene: 3. CDR3 region: CASSLGLDYEQYF. In DNA form, the CDR3 reads TGTGCCAGCAGCCTGGGACTAGACTACGAGCAGTACTTC.

The chain is built from TRBV7-9 and TRBJ2-4; possible D gene TRBD1, 5 bases. Trimming removed 3 bases from V and 0 bases from J, with 12 bases in between. Per germline, CDR1 SEHNR and CDR2 FQNEAQ (reference sequence). CDR3 size: 16 residues. CDR3 region: CASSFLQGLAKNIQYF. The CDR3 DNA sequence: TGTGCCAGCAGCTTTTTGCAGGGATTAGCCAAAAACATTCAGTACTTC.

The chain uses TRBV2 and TRBJ2-1; 11 nucleotides line up with TRBD2. The germline V gene encodes CDR1 SNHLY and CDR2 FYNNEI. The CDR3 length is 16 residues. V lost 4 bases and J lost 4; bases outside the gene matches: 6. CDR3 in DNA: TGTGCCAGCAGTGGGACTAGCGGGTACTCATACAATGAGCAGTTCTTC. It encodes CASSGTSGYSYNEQFF. Full variable domain (outside the CDR3, taken from reference TRBV2 and TRBJ2-1): EPEVTQTPSHQVTQMGQEVILRCVPISNHLYFYWYRQILGQKVEFLVSFYNNEISEKSEIFDDQFSVERPDGSNFTLKIRSTKLEDSAMYFCASSGTSGYSYNEQFFGPGTRLTVL.

The CDR3 here is CASSQRQGTDEQYF. DNA for the CDR3: TGCGCCAGCAGCCAAAGGCAGGGAACAGACGAGCAGTACTTC. The chain recombines TRBV4-1 with TRBJ2-7, with a possible D match to TRBD1 (5 bases). This CDR3 region has 14 residues. V was shortened by 2 bases and J by 5 bases, with 13 bases between the two germline ends. The germline CDR1 and CDR2 sequences are MGHRA and YSYEKL.

The genes are TRBV19 and TRBJ2-2; a weak D match, TRBD1 (6 bases). The CDR3 spans 20 residues. Trimming shortened V by 3 bases and J by 2 bases, and 25 bases separated the two germline ends. The V gene's germline CDR1 is LNHDA and CDR2 SQIVND (reference sequence). CDR3 residues: CASSIPDSPREPRNTGELFF. The CDR3 region has the DNA TGTGCCAGTAGTATCCCGGACAGTCCCCGGGAACCTCGAAACACCGGGGAGCTGTTTTTT. Drawing the rest from reference TRBV19 and TRBJ2-2, the complete variable domain is DGGITQSPKYLFRKEGQNVTLSCEQNLNHDAMYWYRQDPGQGLRLIYYSQIVNDFQKGDIAEGYSVSREKKESFPLTVTSAQKNPTAFYLCASSIPDSPREPRNTGELFFGEGSRLTVL.

CDR3: CASSYDTMDRARFATGELFF. The CDR3 DNA reads TGTGCCAGCAGTTATGACACAATGGACAGGGCCCGCTTTGCCACCGGGGAGCTGTTTTTT. V is TRBV28 and J is TRBJ2-2, with 8 positions matching TRBD1. The germline gives CDR1 MDHEN, CDR2 SYDVKM. J lost 4 bases, V lost 4 bases, and 20 bases had no gene match. The CDR3 covers 20 residues.

The chain joins TRBV7-9 to TRBJ2-7, with unresolved D. Germline lookup yields CDR1 SEHNR and CDR2 FQNEAQ (reference sequence). This CDR3 contains 12 residues. Trimming removed 8 bases from V and 2 bases from J, with 10 bases in between. CDR3 coding DNA: TGTGCCAGCGGCCAGGCCACCTACGAGCAGTACTTC. This sequence encodes CASGQATYEQYF.

This chain connects TRBV27 to TRBJ1-2; no clear D. V gave up 4 bases and J gave up 3 bases, with 15 bases separating them. This CDR3 spans 15 amino acids. CDR1 is MNHEY, CDR2 SMNVEV, per germline (reference sequence). The CDR3 is CASSWRGYEDYGYTF. The CDR3 DNA reads TGTGCCAGCAGTTGGCGGGGTTACGAGGACTATGGCTACACCTTC.

This chain joins TRBV19 and TRBJ2-6, with TRBD2 matching over 9 bases. The junction had 14 bases not matched to a gene; V was cut back by 10 bases and J by 1 base. Germline CDR1 is LNHDA and CDR2 is SQIVND (reference sequence). The CDR3 totals 18 residues. In DNA, the CDR3 is TGTGCCACCGCCCGGAGCGGGGGGATGGAATCTGGGGCCAACGTCCTGACTTTC. Its protein is CATARSGGMESGANVLTF.

The count of this clone is one. The chain has TRBV30 and TRBJ2-1; TRBD1 agrees at 7 bases. V shed 0 bases, J shed 3 bases, and the junction held 5 bases outside the gene matches. Germline CDR1 GTSNPN, CDR2 SVGIG (reference sequence). The CDR3 is 15 amino acids. The CDR3 nucleotides are TGTGCCTGGAGTGTGAGGGGGCGCGGCTACAATGAGCAGTTCTTC. This sequence encodes CAWSVRGRGYNEQFF.

The genes are TRBV7-9 and TRBJ2-4, with D possibly matching TRBD2 (7 bases). Per the germline V gene, CDR1 is SEHNR and CDR2 is FQNEAQ (reference sequence). CDR3 length equals 15 residues. V was shortened by 5 bases and J by 7 bases, with 18 bases between the two germline ends. CDR3 protein: CASSPRGGTRNIQYF. DNA for the CDR3: TGTGCCAGCAGCCCGAGGGGGGGCACCCGGAACATTCAGTACTTC.

The genes are TRBV18 and TRBJ2-1, with 12 bases matching TRBD2. Losses at the gene ends were 0 bases for V and 7 bases for J; bases not matched to a gene: 4. The CDR3 spans 16 residues. Germline CDR1 KGHSH, CDR2 LQKENI. The CDR3 region is CASSPPTLAGGNEQFF. The CDR3 DNA sequence: TGTGCCAGCTCACCACCGACACTAGCGGGAGGAAATGAGCAGTTCTTC. The variable domain in full, completed from reference TRBV18 and TRBJ2-1, reads NAGVMQNPRHLVRRRGQEARLRCSPMKGHSHVYWYRQLPEEGLKFMVYLQKENIIDESGMPKERFSAEFPKEGPSILRIQQVVRGDSAAYFCASSPPTLAGGNEQFFGPGTRLTVL.

The J gene is TRBJ1-2, the V gene TRBV2, with D unresolved. Looked up from germline, CDR1 is SNHLY and CDR2 is FYNNEI. The CDR3 totals 13 residues. V lost 8 bases and J 1 base, leaving 11 bases between the germline ends. The CDR3 loop is CASDPGYNYGYTF. The CDR3 DNA follows: TGTGCCAGCGATCCAGGCTATAACTATGGCTACACCTTC.

This sequence joins TRBV20-1 and TRBJ2-7; D may be TRBD1 (5 bases). This CDR3 has 11 amino acids. The germline V and J ends were trimmed by 3 bases and 6 bases, with 9 bases remaining between them. Germline V gene lookup returns CDR1 DFQATT and CDR2 SNEGSKA (reference sequence). CDR3 in DNA: TGCAGTGCTAGTCAGGGCCTCGAGCAGTACTTC. Its protein is CSASQGLEQYF.

This clone was seen more than once but under ten times. This CDR3 reads CASSYSGPGGQPQHF. CDR3 DNA: TGTGCCAGCAGTTATAGTGGGCCGGGCGGGCAGCCCCAGCATTTT. This chain connects TRBV6-5 to TRBJ1-5; D remains unclear. The CDR3 is made up of 15 amino acids. CDR1 MNHEY and CDR2 SVGAGI come from the germline V gene. Trimming left V 3 bases short and J 7 bases short, with 16 bases between.

The chain has TRBV11-1 and TRBJ1-5; possible D gene TRBD1, 5 bases. In germline, CDR1 is SGHAT, CDR2 FQDESV (reference sequence). V was cut by 5 bases and J by 4 bases, with 9 bases left in between. The CDR3 runs 13 residues. This chain's CDR3 is CASSTQENQPQHF. Here the CDR3 DNA reads TGTGCCAGCAGCACACAGGAGAATCAGCCCCAGCATTTT.

This clone was found once. This rearrangement joins TRBV6-6 to TRBJ2-1, with 11 bases aligning to TRBD2. V dropped 6 bases and J dropped 8; count of bases not matched to a gene: 12. The CDR3 extends over 16 amino acids. Per germline, CDR1 MNHNY and CDR2 SVGAGI (reference sequence). The CDR3 DNA is TGTGCCAGCAGCTTATTAGCGGGAGGGCCAATGGATGAGCAGTTCTTC. This encodes CASSLLAGGPMDEQFF.

The chain recombines TRBV21-1 with TRBJ2-5; no DNA check was done on the table's D call, TRBD2. TRBV21-1 is a pseudogene locus. CDR3 size: 16 residues. Here the CDR3 DNA reads TGTGCCAGCAGCCCGATGCGGGGGAAGTACCAAGAGACCCAGTACTTC. Its translation is CASSPMRGKYQETQYF.

This sequence joins TRBV11-2 and TRBJ2-6; 11 positions match TRBD1. The CDR3 loop spans 19 amino acids. Germline V gene lookup returns CDR1 SGHAT and CDR2 FQNNGV. V gave up 2 bases and J gave up 1 base; unmatched junction bases: 7. DNA for the CDR3: TGTGCCAGCAGCTTATATAGGACAGGGGGCGGGTCTGGGGCCAACGTCCTGACTTTC. It encodes CASSLYRTGGGSGANVLTF.

V and J are TRBV27 and TRBJ2-1; 10 nucleotides line up with TRBD2. The CDR3 loop spans 15 amino acids. Germline V gives CDR1 MNHEY, CDR2 SMNVEV (reference sequence). Trimming removed 2 bases from V and 10 bases from J; junction bases left unmatched: 8. The CDR3 is CASSLSLAGVNEQFF. DNA for the CDR3: TGTGCCAGCAGTTTAAGTCTAGCGGGAGTAAACGAGCAGTTCTTC.

This clone came up a few times. The V call is TRBV4-1, the J call TRBJ2-7; D perhaps matches TRBD2 (7 bases). Trimming stripped 0 bases from V and 4 bases from J, with 13 bases between. CDR1 is MGHRA, CDR2 YSYEKL, per germline. This CDR3 is 15 amino acids long. The DNA of the CDR3 is TGCGCCAGCAGCCAAGATCCGGGGGGCAGGTACGAGCAGTACTTC. As protein: CASSQDPGGRYEQYF.

The V call is TRBV6-5, the J call TRBJ1-2; the match to TRBD1 covers 7 bases. The CDR3 contains 12 residues. With V trimmed by 5 bases and J by 7 bases, 4 bases remained unmatched. Germline loops: CDR1 MNHEY, CDR2 SVGAGI. CDR3 in DNA: TGTGCCAGCAGTACGGACAGGAGTGGCTACACCTTC. Amino acid sequence: CASSTDRSGYTF.

In this sample, this clone turned up a few times. The rearrangement uses TRBV4-2 and TRBJ2-5; 8 bases line up with TRBD2. V was clipped by 4 bases and J by 5 bases; unmatched bases: 12. From germline, CDR1 is LGHNA and CDR2 YNFKEQ. This CDR3 spans 16 amino acids. The CDR3, as DNA: TGTGCCAGCAGCCGAGGGGACGCGGGAGGATGGGAGACCCAGTACTTC. Residues: CASSRGDAGGWETQYF.